This is a list of T cell receptor beta chains from one sample in a study of blood T cell repertoires in COVID-19. The method was immunoSEQ multiplex PCR; TCRdb's version includes in-frame clones alone and lacks a portion of them. The sample carries about 290,000 clones, about 82% recorded once. Sequencing input: peripheral blood. These receptor sequences come from a woman aged 45 to 65 with active or convalescent COVID-19. CDR3s include the opening cysteine and the closing phenylalanine or tryptophan. A D gene is named only where the DNA matches it firmly. Only some rows state a clone size, as once, few, many or a class for expanded clones.

TRBV18	TRBJ1-2	TRBD1	-	TGTGCCAGCTCACCCTCCGGGACAGCGACCTATGGCTACACCTTC	CASSPSGTATYGYTF
TRBV7-3	TRBJ2-1	TRBD2	-	TGTGCCAGCAGTATAGACCCGAGGGGACTAGCGGGAGGGAGCTCCTACAATGAGCAGTTCTTC	CASSIDPRGLAGGSSYNEQFF
TRBV7-6	TRBJ2-7	TRBD2	-	TGTGCCAGCAGCCCAAGATATAAGCTAGCGGGAGGATCCGAGCAGTACTTC	CASSPRYKLAGGSEQYF
TRBV24-1	TRBJ2-5	-	-	TGTGCCACCAGTGACCTTAACCAAGAGACCCAGTACTTC	CATSDLNQETQYF
TRBV7-2	TRBJ2-3	-	-	TGTGCCAGCAGCTTAGACGGAGGGGACACAGATACGCAGTATTTT	CASSLDGGDTDTQYF
TRBV24-1	TRBJ2-1	TRBD1	-	TGTGCCACCAGTGCCGGTTCCGGACAGGGCGTCGATGAGCAGTTCTTC	CATSAGSGQGVDEQFF
TRBV7-9	TRBJ2-1	TRBD2	-	TGTGCCAGCAGCCCCGGGACTAGCGGGAATAGTGAGCAGTTCTTC	CASSPGTSGNSEQFF
TRBV19	TRBJ2-6	-	-	TGTGCCAGTACCGATGGGGGGTTAGGGGCCAACGTCCTGACTTTC	CASTDGGLGANVLTF
TRBV5-1	TRBJ2-2	TRBD2	once	TGCGCCAGCAAAGGACTAGCGGGAGCCGGGGAGCTGTTTTTT	CASKGLAGAGELFF
TRBV28	TRBJ1-1	TRBD1	once	TGTGCCAGCAGCCCTCCGGGTCCAGGGGGGAAAGCTTTCTTT	CASSPPGPGGKAFF
TRBV10-1	TRBJ1-3	TRBD1	-	TGCGCCAGCAGCCTCAATCCGGGACAGGGTTCAAGAAACACCATATATTTT	CASSLNPGQGSRNTIYF
TRBV30	TRBJ1-5	-	-	TGTGCCTGGAAGGCTAAAAGGGGTTATCAGCCCCAGCATTTT	CAWKAKRGYQPQHF
TRBV13	TRBJ2-7	-	-	TGTGCCAGCACCCTCACAGGCTCCTACGAGCAGTACTTC	CASTLTGSYEQYF
TRBV11-2	TRBJ2-7	-	-	TGTGCCAGCAGCCACTACACCCTATACGAGCAGTACTTC	CASSHYTLYEQYF
TRBV18	TRBJ2-2	-	-	TGTGCCAGCTCACCAATCTCCGGGAGTGTGGCCGGGGAGCTGTTTTTT	CASSPISGSVAGELFF
TRBV7-2	TRBJ2-7	TRBD2	-	TGTGCCAGCAGCTTCGGGACTATCTCCTACGAGCAGTACTTC	CASSFGTISYEQYF
TRBV7-9	TRBJ1-1	-	-	TGTGCCAGCAGCTTGAGGAGGAACACTGAAGCTTTCTTT	CASSLRRNTEAFF
TRBV19	TRBJ1-6	TRBD1	-	TGTGCCAGTCATGCATCCGGGACAGGGTTCGGTTCACCCCTCCACTTT	CASHASGTGFGSPLHF
TRBV7-2	TRBJ1-1	TRBD1	-	TGTGCCAGCAGCACAGGACAGGGGGGAACTGAAGCTTTCTTT	CASSTGQGGTEAFF
TRBV6-5	TRBJ2-7	-	-	TGTGCCAGCAGGATAGCGGGACAGAGCTACGAGCAGTACTTC	CASRIAGQSYEQYF
TRBV5-6	TRBJ2-1	-	-	TGTGCCAGCAGCTTGCGGGATCTCCAAGTATCGCAGTTCTTC	CASSLRDLQVSQFF
TRBV30	TRBJ2-7	TRBD2	-	TGTGCCTGGAGGGCTAGCGGCTCCTACGAGCAGTACTTC	CAWRASGSYEQYF
TRBV19	TRBJ2-1	TRBD1	-	TGTGCCAGTAGCCGAAGCCCCGGGGACAGGGGCAATGAGCAGTTCTTC	CASSRSPGDRGNEQFF
TRBV6-5	TRBJ1-3	-	-	TGTGCCAGCAGTTCGGGAGGGGGGCAAGTTGGAAACACCATATATTTT	CASSSGGGQVGNTIYF
TRBV18	TRBJ2-3	-	-	TGTGCCAGCTCACCGGAACAGGGACCTGGGACAGATACGCAGTATTTT	CASSPEQGPGTDTQYF
TRBV6-5	TRBJ2-1	-	-	TGTGCCAGCAGTTACTCGAGACCGACAGAGCAGTTCTTC	CASSYSRPTEQFF
TRBV6-5	TRBJ1-1	-	-	TGTGCCAGCAGACAGGGCCCACTAGAGGCTTTCTTT	CASRQGPLEAFF
TRBV28	TRBJ2-2	TRBD1	-	TGTGCCAGCACCGCGTTCAGCAGGGGGCCGACCGGGGAGCTGTTTTTT	CASTAFSRGPTGELFF
TRBV6-5	TRBJ1-4	-	-	TGTGCCAGCAGCATGGGCCTGGATGAAAAACTGTTTTTT	CASSMGLDEKLFF
TRBV7-8	TRBJ1-3	TRBD1	-	TGTGCCAGCAGCTTATTCGGACAGGGCCTTTCGGACACCATATATTTT	CASSLFGQGLSDTIYF
TRBV5-1	TRBJ2-7	-	-	TGCGCCAGCAGCTTGGACGGGATGGTCTACGAGCAGTACTTC	CASSLDGMVYEQYF
TRBV6-6	TRBJ2-7	TRBD1	-	TGTGCCAGCAGTTACTTGGGGACAGGGTCGGGGGAGCAGTACTTC	CASSYLGTGSGEQYF
TRBV30	TRBJ1-4	-	few	TGTGCCTGGAGTGTACGTCACAGGGCGTATGAAAAACTGTTTTTT	CAWSVRHRAYEKLFF
TRBV2	TRBJ1-1	-	-	TGTGCCAGCAGTATGAGGTCGGGGTTCCTGGGGGCTTTCTTT	CASSMRSGFLGAFF
TRBV10-3	TRBJ2-7	TRBD1	-	TGTGCCATCAGTGAGAAGACAGGGGGCTACGAGCAGTACTTC	CAISEKTGGYEQYF
TRBV19	TRBJ1-2	-	-	TGTGCCAGTATTCCAGGCGGGGTCCCCGGATATGGCTACACCTTC	CASIPGGVPGYGYTF
TRBV19	TRBJ1-1	TRBD1	-	TGTGCCAGTAGTAGGGACAGGGACACTGAAGCTTTCTTT	CASSRDRDTEAFF
TRBV5-4	TRBJ2-1	-	-	TGTGCCAGCAGCCCAACCTACGACAATGAGCAGTTCTTC	CASSPTYDNEQFF
TRBV18	TRBJ2-6	-	-	TGTGCCAGCTCCCCAAACGGGGGTATTGAGCGGGCCAACGTCCTGACTTTC	CASSPNGGIERANVLTF
TRBV6-6	TRBJ1-5	-	-	TGTGCCAGCAGTCCCCCAGGTGGAGGAGGTCGGGGATATCAGCCCCAGCATTTT	CASSPPGGGGRGYQPQHF